The clone carrying this T cell receptor (beta chain) showed up just a few times. The data were produced by immunoSEQ multiplex PCR, yet TCRdb's version contains in-frame clones alone and is incomplete. The sample has about 280,000 clones, 85% seen once. These data originate in a study of blood T cell repertoires in COVID-19. Trimming removed 0 bases from V and 3 bases from J, with 14 bases in between. This CDR3 is built from 16 residues. The germline CDR1 and CDR2 sequences are SGHRS and YFSETQ. The rearrangement links TRBV5-1 to TRBJ2-3; D perhaps matches TRBD2 (5 bases). The sequencing sample was made of peripheral blood. This receptor was taken from a man aged 45-60 years with active or convalescent COVID-19. The CDR3, as DNA: TGCGCCAGCAGCTTGGCCCCGGGGATGGGGACAGATACGCAGTATTTT. Its translation: CASSLAPGMGTDTQYF.